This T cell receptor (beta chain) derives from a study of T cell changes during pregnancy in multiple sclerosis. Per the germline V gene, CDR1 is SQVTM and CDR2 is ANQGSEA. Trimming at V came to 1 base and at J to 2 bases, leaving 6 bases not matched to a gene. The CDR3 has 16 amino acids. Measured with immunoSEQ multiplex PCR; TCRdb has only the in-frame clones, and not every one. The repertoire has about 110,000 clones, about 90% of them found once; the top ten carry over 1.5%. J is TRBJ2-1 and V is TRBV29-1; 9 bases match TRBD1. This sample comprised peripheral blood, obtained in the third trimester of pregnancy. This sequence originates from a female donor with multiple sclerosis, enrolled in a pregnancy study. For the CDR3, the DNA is TGCAGCGTTGAAGGGGGGACAGGGAGGGCCTACAATGAGCAGTTCTTC. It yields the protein CSVEGGTGRAYNEQFF.